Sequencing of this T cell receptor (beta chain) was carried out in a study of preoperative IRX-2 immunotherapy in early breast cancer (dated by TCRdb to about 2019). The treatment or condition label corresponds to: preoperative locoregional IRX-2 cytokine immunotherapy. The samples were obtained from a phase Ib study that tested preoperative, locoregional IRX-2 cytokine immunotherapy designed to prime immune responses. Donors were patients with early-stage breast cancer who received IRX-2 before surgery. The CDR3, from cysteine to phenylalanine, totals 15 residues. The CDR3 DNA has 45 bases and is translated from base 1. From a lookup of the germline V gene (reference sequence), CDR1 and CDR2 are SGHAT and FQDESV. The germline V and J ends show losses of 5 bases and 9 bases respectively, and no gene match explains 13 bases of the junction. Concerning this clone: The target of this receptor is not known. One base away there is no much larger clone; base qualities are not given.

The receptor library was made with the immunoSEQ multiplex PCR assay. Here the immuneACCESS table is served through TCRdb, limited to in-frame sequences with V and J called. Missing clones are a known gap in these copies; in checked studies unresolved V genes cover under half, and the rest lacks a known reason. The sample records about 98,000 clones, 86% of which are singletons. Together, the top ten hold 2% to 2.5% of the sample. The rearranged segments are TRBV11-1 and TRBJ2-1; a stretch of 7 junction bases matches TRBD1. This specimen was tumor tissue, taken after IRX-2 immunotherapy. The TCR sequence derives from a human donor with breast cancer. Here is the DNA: TGTGCCAGCAGCGTGGGGACAGCTGACATCCTTGAGCAGTTCTTC. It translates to CASSVGTADILEQFF.